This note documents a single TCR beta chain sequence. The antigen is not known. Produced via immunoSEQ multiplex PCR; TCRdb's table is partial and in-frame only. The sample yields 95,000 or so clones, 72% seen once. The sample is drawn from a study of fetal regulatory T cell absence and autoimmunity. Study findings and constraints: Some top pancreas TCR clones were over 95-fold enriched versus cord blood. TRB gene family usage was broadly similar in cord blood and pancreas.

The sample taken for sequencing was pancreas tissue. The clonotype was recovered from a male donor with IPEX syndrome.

CDR3 bases: TGCGCCAGCAGTGAGGATCCCGACAGGGCTGGCAATCAGCCCCAGCATTTT. As protein: CASSEDPDRAGNQPQHF. The rearrangement joins TRBV10-1 to TRBJ1-5, with 7 bases aligning to TRBD1. The junction had 9 bases not matched to a gene; V was cut back by 2 bases and J by 2 bases. The CDR3 runs to 17 residues. Germline lookup yields CDR1 WNHNN and CDR2 SYGVQD (reference sequence).